These T cell receptor beta chains were read from a single sample in a study of neoadjuvant anti-PD-1 for oral cavity cancer. The protocol was immunoSEQ multiplex PCR, while the TCRdb copy is restricted to in-frame clones and leaves out a portion. The sample holds 10,000 or so clones; around 63% are singletons and the top ten take almost 8.5%. Here the sequenced sample was tumor tissue, taken before nivolumab (anti-PD-1) treatment. These receptors were taken from a person aged 40 to 85 with oral cavity squamous cell carcinoma. The CDR3 runs from the conserved cysteine through the conserved F or W. D genes are given only for firm matches. The size field is filled for only some rows; it gives once, few, many or a size class.

CDR3 protein: CAVSGLLNTEAFF
CDR3 DNA: TGTGCCGTAAGCGGGTTACTGAACACTGAAGCTTTCTTT
V gene: TRBV19
clone size: -
D gene: -
J gene: TRBJ1-1

CDR3 protein: CASSLQASNEQFF
CDR3 DNA: TGCGCCAGCAGCTTGCAAGCTTCCAATGAGCAGTTCTTC
V gene: TRBV5-1
clone size: -
D gene: -
J gene: TRBJ2-1

CDR3 protein: CASGSRAESDSEAFF
CDR3 DNA: TGTGCCAGCGGATCCCGGGCCGAGAGTGACAGTGAAGCTTTCTTT
V gene: TRBV6-5
clone size: once
D gene: -
J gene: TRBJ1-1

CDR3 protein: CASSVARGGKDTQYF
CDR3 DNA: TGTGCCAGCAGCGTGGCCCGGGGGGGTAAAGATACGCAGTATTTT
V gene: TRBV9
clone size: few
D gene: TRBD2
J gene: TRBJ2-3

CDR3 protein: CASRKTGPDTQYF
CDR3 DNA: TGTGCCAGCAGAAAAACAGGGCCAGATACGCAGTATTTT
V gene: TRBV6-5
clone size: -
D gene: -
J gene: TRBJ2-3

CDR3 protein: CASTPQGQLNSYEQYF
CDR3 DNA: TGTGCCAGCACCCCCCAGGGACAGCTGAACTCCTACGAGCAGTACTTC
V gene: TRBV21-1
clone size: -
D gene: -
J gene: TRBJ2-7

CDR3 protein: CASSDISGNTIYF
CDR3 DNA: TGTGCCAGCAGTGACATCTCTGGAAACACCATATATTTT
V gene: TRBV2
clone size: -
D gene: -
J gene: TRBJ1-3

CDR3 protein: CAISESADTQYF
CDR3 DNA: TGTGCCATCAGTGAGTCAGCAGATACGCAGTATTTT
V gene: TRBV10-3
clone size: -
D gene: -
J gene: TRBJ2-3

CDR3 protein: CASSYSKVGGPWNTIYF
CDR3 DNA: TGTGCCAGCAGTTACTCGAAGGTGGGGGGTCCGTGGAACACCATATATTTT
V gene: TRBV6-8
clone size: -
D gene: -
J gene: TRBJ1-3

CDR3 protein: CASSDPGAGSDEQYF
CDR3 DNA: TGTGCCAGCAGTGATCCCGGGGCAGGGAGCGACGAGCAGTACTTC
V gene: TRBV6-1
clone size: -
D gene: -
J gene: TRBJ2-7

CDR3 protein: CASSDRVLSMNTEAFF
CDR3 DNA: TGTGCCAGCAGTGACAGGGTCTTGTCCATGAACACTGAAGCTTTCTTT
V gene: TRBV27
clone size: -
D gene: TRBD1
J gene: TRBJ1-1

CDR3 protein: CASSQAGAGPYEQYF
CDR3 DNA: TGCGCCAGCAGCCAAGCGGGGGCGGGTCCCTACGAGCAGTACTTC
V gene: TRBV4-1
clone size: -
D gene: -
J gene: TRBJ2-7

CDR3 protein: CASSLTGSHEQYF
CDR3 DNA: TGTGCCAGTAGTTTGACAGGGTCCCACGAGCAGTACTTC
V gene: TRBV19
clone size: -
D gene: TRBD1
J gene: TRBJ2-7

CDR3 protein: CASSRYGYTF
CDR3 DNA: TGTGCCAGCAGTAGATATGGCTACACCTTC
V gene: TRBV28
clone size: once
D gene: -
J gene: TRBJ1-2

CDR3 protein: CASSASFSRHYEQYF
CDR3 DNA: TGTGCCAGCAGTGCTTCCTTTTCGCGGCACTACGAGCAGTACTTC
V gene: TRBV2
clone size: -
D gene: -
J gene: TRBJ2-7

CDR3 protein: CASSLGTGLNQPQHF
CDR3 DNA: TGTGCCAGCAGCTTGGGGACAGGTCTCAATCAGCCCCAGCATTTT
V gene: TRBV7-9
clone size: -
D gene: TRBD1
J gene: TRBJ1-5

CDR3 protein: CASSVGWGSPSGNTIYF
CDR3 DNA: TGTGCCAGCAGCGTAGGTTGGGGCAGTCCCTCTGGAAACACCATATATTTT
V gene: TRBV9
clone size: once
D gene: -
J gene: TRBJ1-3

CDR3 protein: CASSLAGSRGYTF
CDR3 DNA: TGTGCCAGCAGCTTGGCAGGGTCGCGAGGCTACACCTTC
V gene: TRBV5-4
clone size: few
D gene: -
J gene: TRBJ1-2

CDR3 protein: CASSVTTDSGNTIYF
CDR3 DNA: TGTGCCAGCAGCGTAACCACAGACTCTGGAAACACCATATATTTT
V gene: TRBV9
clone size: -
D gene: -
J gene: TRBJ1-3

CDR3 protein: CASSEQGGDTQYF
CDR3 DNA: TGTGCCAGCAGTGAACAGGGCGGGGATACGCAGTATTTT
V gene: TRBV2
clone size: -
D gene: -
J gene: TRBJ2-3

CDR3 protein: CASSITGVRYEQYF
CDR3 DNA: TGTGCCAGTAGTATCACAGGGGTGAGATACGAGCAGTACTTC
V gene: TRBV19
clone size: -
D gene: TRBD1
J gene: TRBJ2-7

CDR3 protein: CASSLVRGSYNEQFF
CDR3 DNA: TGTGCCAGCAGCTTAGTCAGAGGCTCCTACAATGAGCAGTTCTTC
V gene: TRBV11-2
clone size: -
D gene: -
J gene: TRBJ2-1

CDR3 protein: CASSRMGGYEQYF
CDR3 DNA: TGTGCCAGCAGCCGAATGGGGGGGTACGAGCAGTACTTC
V gene: TRBV11-2
clone size: -
D gene: TRBD2
J gene: TRBJ2-7

CDR3 protein: CASSPGTSGVNEQFF
CDR3 DNA: TGTGCCAGCTCGCCCGGGACTAGCGGGGTCAATGAGCAGTTCTTC
V gene: TRBV18
clone size: once
D gene: TRBD2
J gene: TRBJ2-1

CDR3 protein: CASSMGQFSGNTIYF
CDR3 DNA: TGTGCCAGCAGTATGGGACAGTTCTCTGGAAACACCATATATTTT
V gene: TRBV6-1
clone size: -
D gene: TRBD1
J gene: TRBJ1-3

CDR3 protein: CASSWGDRRDTEAFF
CDR3 DNA: TGTGCCAGCAGTTGGGGGGACAGGAGAGACACTGAAGCTTTCTTT
V gene: TRBV6-1
clone size: -
D gene: TRBD1
J gene: TRBJ1-1

CDR3 protein: CASSTYIGTQYF
CDR3 DNA: TGTGCCAGCAGTACTTACATCGGGACCCAGTACTTC
V gene: TRBV6-6
clone size: few
D gene: -
J gene: TRBJ2-5

CDR3 protein: CASKETTGNTEAFF
CDR3 DNA: TGCGCCAGCAAGGAAACCACAGGTAACACTGAAGCTTTCTTT
V gene: TRBV10-2
clone size: -
D gene: -
J gene: TRBJ1-1

CDR3 protein: CASSTTQGFSTGELFF
CDR3 DNA: TGTGCCAGTAGTACCACACAGGGTTTTAGCACCGGGGAGCTGTTTTTT
V gene: TRBV19
clone size: -
D gene: -
J gene: TRBJ2-2

CDR3 protein: CAWSVAGGYGYTF
CDR3 DNA: TGTGCCTGGAGTGTAGCAGGTGGCTATGGCTACACCTTC
V gene: TRBV30
clone size: few
D gene: -
J gene: TRBJ1-2

CDR3 protein: CASSDGGTVSFF
CDR3 DNA: TGTGCCAGCAGTGATGGGGGGACGGTTTCGTTCTTC
V gene: TRBV2
clone size: -
D gene: -
J gene: TRBJ2-1

CDR3 protein: CASSEDESYTF
CDR3 DNA: TGTGCCAGCAGTGAAGATGAGAGCTACACCTTC
V gene: TRBV6-1
clone size: -
D gene: -
J gene: TRBJ1-2

CDR3 protein: CASSGGNQETQYF
CDR3 DNA: TGTGCCAGCAGTGGCGGGAACCAAGAGACCCAGTACTTC
V gene: TRBV28
clone size: -
D gene: -
J gene: TRBJ2-5

CDR3 protein: CASSGQGEDGYTF
CDR3 DNA: TGTGCCAGCTCGGGACAGGGGGAAGATGGCTACACCTTC
V gene: TRBV5-4
clone size: -
D gene: TRBD1
J gene: TRBJ1-2

CDR3 protein: CASSGWSNNSPLHF
CDR3 DNA: TGTGCCAGCAGTGGATGGTCTAATAATTCACCCCTCCACTTT
V gene: TRBV7-9
clone size: -
D gene: -
J gene: TRBJ1-6

CDR3 protein: CASTLQGAVETQYF
CDR3 DNA: TGCGCCAGCACCCTACAGGGAGCGGTAGAGACCCAGTACTTC
V gene: TRBV10-2
clone size: few
D gene: -
J gene: TRBJ2-5

CDR3 protein: CASSLGTSGRRTGELFF
CDR3 DNA: TGTGCCAGCAGTTTAGGGACTAGCGGGAGGAGGACCGGGGAGCTGTTTTTT
V gene: TRBV27
clone size: -
D gene: TRBD2
J gene: TRBJ2-2

CDR3 protein: CASSLASAGGLNIQYF
CDR3 DNA: TGTGCCAGCAGCTTGGCCAGTGCGGGGGGGCTGAACATTCAGTACTTC
V gene: TRBV5-5
clone size: -
D gene: TRBD2
J gene: TRBJ2-4

CDR3 protein: CASRSLTSGYNEQFF
CDR3 DNA: TGTGCCAGCAGAAGCCTGACTAGCGGGTACAATGAGCAGTTCTTC
V gene: TRBV6-6
clone size: -
D gene: TRBD2
J gene: TRBJ2-1

CDR3 protein: CAISDEGSGANVLTF
CDR3 DNA: TGTGCCATCAGTGATGAGGGCTCTGGGGCCAACGTCCTGACTTTC
V gene: TRBV10-3
clone size: -
D gene: -
J gene: TRBJ2-6

CDR3 protein: CASSDGQGLTDTQYF
CDR3 DNA: TGTGCCAGCAGTGATGGCCAGGGATTGACAGATACGCAGTATTTT
V gene: TRBV2
clone size: -
D gene: -
J gene: TRBJ2-3

CDR3 protein: CASSRVVYREGPRFF
CDR3 DNA: TGTGCCAGCAGCCGAGTAGTGTATCGGGAGGGCCCACGGTTCTTC
V gene: TRBV9
clone size: -
D gene: TRBD2
J gene: TRBJ2-1

CDR3 protein: CASSLRTPRTGRLSGNTIYF
CDR3 DNA: TGCGCCAGCAGCTTGAGGACCCCCAGAACAGGGAGGCTCTCTGGAAACACCATATATTTT
V gene: TRBV5-1
clone size: -
D gene: -
J gene: TRBJ1-3

CDR3 protein: CASSWGGQGNQPQHF
CDR3 DNA: TGTGCCAGCAGCTGGGGGGGACAGGGCAATCAGCCCCAGCATTTT
V gene: TRBV6-1
clone size: -
D gene: TRBD1
J gene: TRBJ1-5

CDR3 protein: CASSPRTGANYGYTF
CDR3 DNA: TGTGCCAGCAGCCCTCGGACGGGAGCTAACTATGGCTACACCTTC
V gene: TRBV5-8
clone size: few
D gene: -
J gene: TRBJ1-2

CDR3 protein: CASSVTEARAFF
CDR3 DNA: TGTGCCAGTAGTGTAACTGAGGCGCGGGCTTTCTTT
V gene: TRBV19
clone size: -
D gene: -
J gene: TRBJ1-1

CDR3 protein: CAWSVITGSYGYTF
CDR3 DNA: TGTGCCTGGAGTGTAATAACGGGGAGCTATGGCTACACCTTC
V gene: TRBV30
clone size: -
D gene: -
J gene: TRBJ1-2

CDR3 protein: CASSVRTGGDTEAFF
CDR3 DNA: TGTGCCAGCAGCGTAAGGACAGGGGGCGACACTGAAGCTTTCTTT
V gene: TRBV9
clone size: -
D gene: TRBD1
J gene: TRBJ1-1

CDR3 protein: CASSLRTSGTTDTQYF
CDR3 DNA: TGTGCCAGCAGCTTAAGGACTAGCGGGACCACAGATACGCAGTATTTT
V gene: TRBV5-4
clone size: -
D gene: TRBD2
J gene: TRBJ2-3

CDR3 protein: CASSYGAIYGYTF
CDR3 DNA: TGTGCCAGCAGTTACGGCGCGATCTATGGCTACACCTTC
V gene: TRBV6-5
clone size: -
D gene: -
J gene: TRBJ1-2

CDR3 protein: CASSPGTSAFGTQYF
CDR3 DNA: TGTGCCAGCTCGCCAGGGACTTCCGCTTTCGGGACCCAGTACTTC
V gene: TRBV18
clone size: -
D gene: -
J gene: TRBJ2-5

CDR3 protein: CASSLAFGGYEQYF
CDR3 DNA: TGTGCCAGCAGCTTAGCCTTCGGGGGATACGAGCAGTACTTC
V gene: TRBV11-2
clone size: -
D gene: -
J gene: TRBJ2-7

CDR3 protein: CASSMWTSYNEQFF
CDR3 DNA: TGTGCCAGTAGTATGTGGACTAGTTACAATGAGCAGTTCTTC
V gene: TRBV19
clone size: -
D gene: TRBD2
J gene: TRBJ2-1

CDR3 protein: CASSPGTATYGYTF
CDR3 DNA: TGTGCCAGCAGCCCCGGGACCGCAACCTATGGCTACACCTTC
V gene: TRBV6-6
clone size: -
D gene: -
J gene: TRBJ1-2

CDR3 protein: CATRILTDTQYF
CDR3 DNA: TGTGCCACTCGGATACTCACAGATACGCAGTATTTT
V gene: TRBV7-9
clone size: -
D gene: -
J gene: TRBJ2-3

CDR3 protein: CASTEQETQYF
CDR3 DNA: TGTGCCAGTACCGAACAAGAGACCCAGTACTTC
V gene: TRBV19
clone size: -
D gene: -
J gene: TRBJ2-5

CDR3 protein: CASSLGDQGAGETQYF
CDR3 DNA: TGTGCCAGCTCACTTGGAGACCAGGGAGCGGGAGAGACCCAGTACTTC
V gene: TRBV18
clone size: once
D gene: -
J gene: TRBJ2-5

CDR3 protein: CASSQGRRQRGGDGELFF
CDR3 DNA: TGCGCCAGCAGCCAAGGGAGGAGACAGCGGGGGGGAGACGGGGAGCTGTTTTTT
V gene: TRBV4-1
clone size: -
D gene: TRBD2
J gene: TRBJ2-2

CDR3 protein: CASRLTFFSYNEQFF
CDR3 DNA: TGTGCCAGCAGGTTGACGTTTTTCTCCTACAATGAGCAGTTCTTC
V gene: TRBV6-5
clone size: -
D gene: -
J gene: TRBJ2-1

CDR3 protein: CASSFQGGDEKLFF
CDR3 DNA: TGTGCCAGCAGCTTCCAGGGGGGCGATGAAAAACTGTTTTTT
V gene: TRBV9
clone size: -
D gene: TRBD1
J gene: TRBJ1-4